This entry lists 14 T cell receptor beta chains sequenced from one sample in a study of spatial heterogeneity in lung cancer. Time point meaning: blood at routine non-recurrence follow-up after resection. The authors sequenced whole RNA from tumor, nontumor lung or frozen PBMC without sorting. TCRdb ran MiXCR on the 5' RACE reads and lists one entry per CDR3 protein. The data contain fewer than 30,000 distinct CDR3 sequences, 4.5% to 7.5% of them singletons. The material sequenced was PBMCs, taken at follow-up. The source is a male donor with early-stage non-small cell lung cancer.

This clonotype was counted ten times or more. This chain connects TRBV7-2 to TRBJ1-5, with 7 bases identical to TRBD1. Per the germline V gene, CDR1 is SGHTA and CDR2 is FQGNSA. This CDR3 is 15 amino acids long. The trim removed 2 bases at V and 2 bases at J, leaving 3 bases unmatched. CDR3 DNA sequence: TGTGCCAGCAGCTTAACGCAGGGGGGCAATCAGCCCCAGCATTTT. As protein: CASSLTQGGNQPQHF.

The CDR3 nucleotides read TGCGCCAGCAGCCAAGATGCGGAGGGAGTAGCTTTCTTT. It encodes CASSQDAEGVAFF. The J gene is TRBJ1-1, the V gene TRBV4-3, with D uncertain. Trimming left V 0 bases short and J 10 bases short, with 12 bases between. CDR3 length: 13 residues. The germline V gene encodes CDR1 LGHNA and CDR2 YSLEER.

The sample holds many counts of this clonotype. The CDR3 loop reads CASSYAGQPQHF. For the CDR3, the DNA is TGTGCCAGCAGTTACGCGGGGCAGCCCCAGCATTTT. The J gene is TRBJ1-5, the V gene TRBV6-2 or TRBV6-3; D is uncertain. The CDR3 is 12 amino acids. V was cut by 2 bases and J by 7 bases, with 6 bases left in between. Looked up from germline, CDR1 is MNHEY and CDR2 is SVGEGT.

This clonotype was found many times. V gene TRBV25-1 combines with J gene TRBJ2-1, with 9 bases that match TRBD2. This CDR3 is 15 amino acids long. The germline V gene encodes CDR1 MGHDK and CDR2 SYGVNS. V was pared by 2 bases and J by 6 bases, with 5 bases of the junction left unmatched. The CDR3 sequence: CASSELPSGANEQFF. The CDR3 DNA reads TGTGCCAGCAGTGAACTCCCTAGCGGGGCCAATGAGCAGTTCTTC.

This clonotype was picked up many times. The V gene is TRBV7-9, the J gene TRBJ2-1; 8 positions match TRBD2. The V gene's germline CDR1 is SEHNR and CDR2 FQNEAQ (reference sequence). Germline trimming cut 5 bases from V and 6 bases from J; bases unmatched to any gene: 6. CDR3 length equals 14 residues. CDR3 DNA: TGTGCCAGCAGCCAGGGACTAGGGATCAATGAGCAGTTCTTC. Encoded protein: CASSQGLGINEQFF.

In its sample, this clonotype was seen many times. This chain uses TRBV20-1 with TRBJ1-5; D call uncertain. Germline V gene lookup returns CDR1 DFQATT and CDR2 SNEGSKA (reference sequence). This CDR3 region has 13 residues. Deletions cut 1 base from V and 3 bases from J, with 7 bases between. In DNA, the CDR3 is TGCAGTGCTAGAGCCGGGCCCAATCAGCCCCAGCATTTT. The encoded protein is CSARAGPNQPQHF.

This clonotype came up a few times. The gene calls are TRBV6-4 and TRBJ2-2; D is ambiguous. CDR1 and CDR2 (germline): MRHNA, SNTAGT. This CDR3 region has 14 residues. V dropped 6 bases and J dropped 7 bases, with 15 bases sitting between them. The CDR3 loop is CASRALAGGGELFF. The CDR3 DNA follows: TGTGCCAGCAGAGCCTTAGCCGGTGGCGGGGAGCTGTTTTTT.

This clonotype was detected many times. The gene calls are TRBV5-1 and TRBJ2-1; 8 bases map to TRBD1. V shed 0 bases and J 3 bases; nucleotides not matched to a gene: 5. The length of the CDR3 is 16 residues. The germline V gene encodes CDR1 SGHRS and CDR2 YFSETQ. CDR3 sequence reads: CASSLEGQGGYNEQFF. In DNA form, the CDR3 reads TGCGCCAGCAGCTTGGAAGGACAGGGAGGCTACAATGAGCAGTTCTTC. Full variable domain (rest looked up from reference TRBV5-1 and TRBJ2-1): KAGVTQTPRYLIKTRGQQVTLSCSPISGHRSVSWYQQTPGQGLQFLFEYFSETQRNKGNFPGRFSGRQFSNSRSEMNVSTLELGDSALYLCASSLEGQGGYNEQFFGPGTRLTVL.

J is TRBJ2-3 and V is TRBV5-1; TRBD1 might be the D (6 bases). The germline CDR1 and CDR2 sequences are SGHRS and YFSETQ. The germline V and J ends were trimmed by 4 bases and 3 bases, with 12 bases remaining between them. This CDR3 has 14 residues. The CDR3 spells CASSHRTETDTQYF. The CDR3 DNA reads TGCGCCAGCAGCCATAGGACAGAAACAGATACGCAGTATTTT. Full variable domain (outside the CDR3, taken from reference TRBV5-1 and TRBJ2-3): KAGVTQTPRYLIKTRGQQVTLSCSPISGHRSVSWYQQTPGQGLQFLFEYFSETQRNKGNFPGRFSGRQFSNSRSEMNVSTLELGDSALYLCASSHRTETDTQYFGPGTRLTVL.

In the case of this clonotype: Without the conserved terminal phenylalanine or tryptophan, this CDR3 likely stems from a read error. The CDR3 nucleotides read TGTGCCAGCAGCTTACGTACAGGGTATAGCAATCAGCCCCAGCATTAT. Translation gives CASSLRTGYSNQPQHY. The V and J genes are TRBV7-8 and TRBJ1-5; possible D gene TRBD1, 6 bases. This CDR3 has 16 residues. The germline V and J ends were trimmed by 2 bases and 0 bases, with 11 bases remaining between them. Germline CDR1 SGHVS, CDR2 FQNEAQ.

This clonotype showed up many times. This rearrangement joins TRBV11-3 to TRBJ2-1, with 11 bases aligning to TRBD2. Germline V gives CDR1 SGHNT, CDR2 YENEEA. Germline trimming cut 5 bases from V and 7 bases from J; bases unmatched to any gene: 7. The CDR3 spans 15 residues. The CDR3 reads CASSGIAGGLNEQFF. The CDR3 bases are TGTGCCAGCAGCGGAATAGCGGGAGGGCTGAATGAGCAGTTCTTC.

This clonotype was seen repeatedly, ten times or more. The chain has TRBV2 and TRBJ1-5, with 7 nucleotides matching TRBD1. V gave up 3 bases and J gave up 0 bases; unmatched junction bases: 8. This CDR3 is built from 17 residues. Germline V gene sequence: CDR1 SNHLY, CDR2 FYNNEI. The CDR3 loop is CASSDWTGEYSNQPQHF. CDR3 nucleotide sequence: TGTGCCAGCAGTGACTGGACAGGAGAATATAGCAATCAGCCCCAGCATTTT.

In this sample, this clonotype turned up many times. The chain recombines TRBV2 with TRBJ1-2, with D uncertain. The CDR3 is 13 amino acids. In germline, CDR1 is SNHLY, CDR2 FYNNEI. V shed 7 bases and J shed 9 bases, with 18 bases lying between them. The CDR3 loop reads CASTLIPRPSYTF. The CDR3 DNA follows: TGTGCCAGCACCCTAATCCCGAGACCGAGCTACACCTTC.

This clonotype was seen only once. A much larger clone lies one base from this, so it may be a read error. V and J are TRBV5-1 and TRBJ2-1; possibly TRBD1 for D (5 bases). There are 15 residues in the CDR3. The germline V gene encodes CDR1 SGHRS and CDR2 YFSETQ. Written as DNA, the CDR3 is TGCGCCAGCAGCCTGACAGCACTCTCCTACAATGAGCAGTGCTTC. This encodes CASSLTALSYNEQCF.